The sequence of this T cell receptor beta chain was determined in a study of vaccination and CD4 T cells after COVID-19. Trimming shortened V by 6 bases and J by 8 bases, and 25 bases separated the two germline ends. Germline V gene data show CDR1 as MNHNS and CDR2 as SASEGT. This CDR3 is 16 amino acids long. The sample's treatment: roughly 11-day PBMC culture with coronavirus spike peptide pools or control peptides (ViraFEST assay). To note about this clonotype: Antigen unknown.

Sequence data for DNA of cultured CD4+ T cells were generated by the Oncomine TCR Beta short-read assay. Via MiXCR, TCRdb re-called the PCR reads, giving one row per CDR3 protein. The profile shows under 20,000 distinct CDR3 sequences, over 50% of them singletons. The sequence was collected from a human donor who had recovered from COVID-19. The specimen was CD4+ T cells from blood, cultured in vitro. This chain connects TRBV6-1 to TRBJ1-2; tentative D call: TRBD1 (5 bases). The CDR3 region is CASRSGRGRTMGGYTF. The CDR3 nucleotides read TGTGCCAGCAGATCGGGACGGGGCCGGACAATGGGGGGCTACACCTTC.